This T cell receptor (beta chain) was sequenced during a study of CD8 T cells in ankylosing spondylitis. A single record per CDR3 protein comes from TCRdb applying MiXCR to the 5' RACE reads. The sample lists almost 250,000 distinct CDR3 sequences, roughly 32% occurring once. This clonotype was observed a handful of times. This TCR derives from a male donor with ankylosing spondylitis or in good health (not recorded which). The material sequenced was blood, either unsorted or a sorted T cell fraction (not recorded which).

DNA for the CDR3: TGCAGTGCTCGCAGGGCAGGGGTGCGGGAGACCCAGTACTTC. Translated: CSARRAGVRETQYF. J is TRBJ2-5 and V is TRBV20-1, with D perhaps matching TRBD1 (6 bases). The CDR3 has 14 amino acids. The germline gives CDR1 DFQATT, CDR2 SNEGSKA (reference sequence). Deletions cut 5 bases from V and 5 bases from J, with 18 bases between.